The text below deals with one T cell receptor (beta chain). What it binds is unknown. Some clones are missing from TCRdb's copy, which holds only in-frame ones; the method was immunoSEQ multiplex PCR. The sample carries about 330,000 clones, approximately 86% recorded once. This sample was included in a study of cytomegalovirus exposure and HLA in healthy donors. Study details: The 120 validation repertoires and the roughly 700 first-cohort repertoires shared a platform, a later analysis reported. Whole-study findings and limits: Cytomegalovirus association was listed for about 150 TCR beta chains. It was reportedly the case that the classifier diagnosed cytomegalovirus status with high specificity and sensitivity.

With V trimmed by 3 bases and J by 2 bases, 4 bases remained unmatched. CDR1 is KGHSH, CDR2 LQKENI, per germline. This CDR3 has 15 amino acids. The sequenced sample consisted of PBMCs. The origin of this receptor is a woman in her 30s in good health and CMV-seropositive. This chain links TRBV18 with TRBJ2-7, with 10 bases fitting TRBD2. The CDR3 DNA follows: TGTGCCAGCTCACCTTTACTAGCGGGACCCTACGAGCAGTACTTC. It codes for CASSPLLAGPYEQYF.